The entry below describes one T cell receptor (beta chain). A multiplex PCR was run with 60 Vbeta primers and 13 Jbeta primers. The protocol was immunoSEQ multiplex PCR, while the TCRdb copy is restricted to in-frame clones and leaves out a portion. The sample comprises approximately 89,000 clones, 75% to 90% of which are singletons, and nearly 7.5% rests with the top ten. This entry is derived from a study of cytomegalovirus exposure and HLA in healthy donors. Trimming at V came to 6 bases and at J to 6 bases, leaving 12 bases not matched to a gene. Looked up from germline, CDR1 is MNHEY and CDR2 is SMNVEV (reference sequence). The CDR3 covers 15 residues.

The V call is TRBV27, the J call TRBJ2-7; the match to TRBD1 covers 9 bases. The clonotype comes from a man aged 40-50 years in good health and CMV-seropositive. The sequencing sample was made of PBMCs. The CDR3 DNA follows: TGTGCCAGCAGACTCCACCGGGACAGGGCTCGCGAGCAGTACTTC. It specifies CASRLHRDRAREQYF.